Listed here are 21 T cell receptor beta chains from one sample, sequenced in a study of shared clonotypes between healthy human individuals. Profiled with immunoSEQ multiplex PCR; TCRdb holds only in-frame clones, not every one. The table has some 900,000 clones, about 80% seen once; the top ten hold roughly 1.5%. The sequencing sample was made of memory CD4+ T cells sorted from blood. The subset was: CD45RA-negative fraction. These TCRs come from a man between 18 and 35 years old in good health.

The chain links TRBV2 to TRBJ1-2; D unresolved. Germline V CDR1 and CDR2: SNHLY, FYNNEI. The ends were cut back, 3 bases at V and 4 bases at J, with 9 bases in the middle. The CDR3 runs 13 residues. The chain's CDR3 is CASSDLGSYGYTF. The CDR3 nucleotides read TGTGCCAGCAGTGATTTAGGCAGCTATGGCTACACCTTC. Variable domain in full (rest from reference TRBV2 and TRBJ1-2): EPEVTQTPSHQVTQMGQEVILRCVPISNHLYFYWYRQILGQKVEFLVSFYNNEISEKSEIFDDQFSVERPDGSNFTLKIRSTKLEDSAMYFCASSDLGSYGYTFGSGTRLTVV.

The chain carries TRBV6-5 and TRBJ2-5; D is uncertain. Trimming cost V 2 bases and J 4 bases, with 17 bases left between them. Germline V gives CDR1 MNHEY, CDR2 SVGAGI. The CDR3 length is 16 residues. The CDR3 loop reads CASSYPTGIRLETQYF. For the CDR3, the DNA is TGTGCCAGCAGTTACCCGACTGGTATACGTCTAGAGACCCAGTACTTC.

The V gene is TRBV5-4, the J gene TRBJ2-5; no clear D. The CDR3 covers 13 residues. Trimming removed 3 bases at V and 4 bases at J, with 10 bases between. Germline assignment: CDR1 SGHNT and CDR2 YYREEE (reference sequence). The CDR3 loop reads CASSSRSRETQYF. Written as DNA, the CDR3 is TGTGCCAGCAGCTCCAGGAGTAGAGAGACCCAGTACTTC.

Written as DNA, the CDR3 is TGTGCCTGGAGTGTAAGGCTTGCAGATACGCAGTATTTT. Translated: CAWSVRLADTQYF. The V and J genes are TRBV30 and TRBJ2-3; D not resolved. The germline V gene has CDR1 GTSNPN and CDR2 SVGIG (reference sequence). V gave up 0 bases and J gave up 4 bases, with 8 bases separating them. This CDR3 contains 13 residues.

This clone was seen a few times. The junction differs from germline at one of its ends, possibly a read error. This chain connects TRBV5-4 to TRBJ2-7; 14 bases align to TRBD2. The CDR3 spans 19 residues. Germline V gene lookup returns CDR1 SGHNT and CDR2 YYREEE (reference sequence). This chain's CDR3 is CASRLGGLAGVGGFGEQYF. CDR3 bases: TGTGCCAGCAGGTTGGGGGGACTAGCGGGAGTTGGAGGCTTTGGGGAGCAGTACTTC.

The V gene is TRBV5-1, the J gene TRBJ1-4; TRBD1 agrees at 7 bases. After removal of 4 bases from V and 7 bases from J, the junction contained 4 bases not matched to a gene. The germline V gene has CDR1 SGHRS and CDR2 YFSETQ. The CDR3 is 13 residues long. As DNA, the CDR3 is TGCGCCAGCAGCCCCGGGACAGCTGAAAAACTGTTTTTT. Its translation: CASSPGTAEKLFF.

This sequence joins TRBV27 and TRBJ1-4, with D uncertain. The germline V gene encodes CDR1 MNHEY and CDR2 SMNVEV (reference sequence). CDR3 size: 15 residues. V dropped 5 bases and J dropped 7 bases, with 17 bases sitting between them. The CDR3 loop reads CASSPRDPYAEKLFF. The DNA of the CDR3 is TGTGCCAGCAGTCCCAGAGATCCTTACGCTGAAAAACTGTTTTTT.

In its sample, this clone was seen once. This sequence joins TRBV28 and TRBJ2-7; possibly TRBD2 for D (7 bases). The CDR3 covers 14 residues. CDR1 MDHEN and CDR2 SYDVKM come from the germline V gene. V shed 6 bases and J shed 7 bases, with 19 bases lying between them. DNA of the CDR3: TGTGCCAGCAGCCCGAGGGGGGGGCCCGGGGAGCAGTACTTC. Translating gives CASSPRGGPGEQYF.

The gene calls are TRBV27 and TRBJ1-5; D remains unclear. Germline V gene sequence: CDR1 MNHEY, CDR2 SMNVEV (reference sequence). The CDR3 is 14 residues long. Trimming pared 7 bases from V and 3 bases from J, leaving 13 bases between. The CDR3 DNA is TGTGCCAGCAAGGGCAGCCTCCCCAATCAGCCCCAGCATTTT. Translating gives CASKGSLPNQPQHF.

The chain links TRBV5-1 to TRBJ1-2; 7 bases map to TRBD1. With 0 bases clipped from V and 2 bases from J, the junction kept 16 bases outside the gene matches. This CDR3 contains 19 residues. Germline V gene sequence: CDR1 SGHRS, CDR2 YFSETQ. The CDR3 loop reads CASSLGTGSSFAGNYGYTF. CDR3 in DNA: TGCGCCAGCAGCTTGGGGACAGGAAGTTCCTTCGCCGGGAACTATGGCTACACCTTC.

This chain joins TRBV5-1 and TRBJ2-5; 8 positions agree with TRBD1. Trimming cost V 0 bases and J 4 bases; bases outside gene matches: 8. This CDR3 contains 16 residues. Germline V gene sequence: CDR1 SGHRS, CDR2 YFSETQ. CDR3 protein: CASSLGGRGQGETQYF. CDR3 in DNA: TGCGCCAGCAGCTTGGGTGGCAGGGGGCAAGGAGAGACCCAGTACTTC.

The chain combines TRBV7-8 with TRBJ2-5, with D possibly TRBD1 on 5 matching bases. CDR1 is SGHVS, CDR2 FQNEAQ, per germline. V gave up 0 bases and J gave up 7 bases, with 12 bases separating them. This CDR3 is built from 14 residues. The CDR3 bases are TGTGCCAGCAGCTTAGCGACTGGGGCCAGGACCCAGTACTTC. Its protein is CASSLATGARTQYF.

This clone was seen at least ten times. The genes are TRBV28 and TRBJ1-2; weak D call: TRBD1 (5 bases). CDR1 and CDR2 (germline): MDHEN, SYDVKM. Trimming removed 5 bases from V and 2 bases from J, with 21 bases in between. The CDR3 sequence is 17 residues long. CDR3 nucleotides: TGTGCCAGCAGTCCCGATCGGGGCGCAGTCGGGAACTATGGCTACACCTTC. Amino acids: CASSPDRGAVGNYGYTF.

CDR3 amino acids: CASNWNNEQFF. The CDR3 coding sequence is TGTGCCAGCAATTGGAACAATGAGCAGTTCTTC. The V call is TRBV2, the J call TRBJ2-1; D gene ambiguous. Germline assignment: CDR1 SNHLY and CDR2 FYNNEI. CDR3 size: 11 residues. Trimming removed 7 bases from V and 5 bases from J, with 6 bases in between.

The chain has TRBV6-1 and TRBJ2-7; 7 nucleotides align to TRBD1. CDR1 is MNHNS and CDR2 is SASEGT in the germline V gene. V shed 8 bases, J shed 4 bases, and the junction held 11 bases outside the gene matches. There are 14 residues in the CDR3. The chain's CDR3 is CASRSSGTAYEQYF. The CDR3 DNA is TGTGCCAGCCGTTCCTCCGGGACAGCGTACGAGCAGTACTTC.

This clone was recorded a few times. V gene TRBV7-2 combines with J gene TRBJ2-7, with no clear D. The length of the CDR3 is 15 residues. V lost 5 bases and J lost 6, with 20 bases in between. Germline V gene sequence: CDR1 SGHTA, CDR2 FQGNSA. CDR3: CASSPARAGLREQYF. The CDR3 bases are TGTGCCAGCAGCCCAGCTAGGGCCGGGCTACGCGAGCAGTACTTC.

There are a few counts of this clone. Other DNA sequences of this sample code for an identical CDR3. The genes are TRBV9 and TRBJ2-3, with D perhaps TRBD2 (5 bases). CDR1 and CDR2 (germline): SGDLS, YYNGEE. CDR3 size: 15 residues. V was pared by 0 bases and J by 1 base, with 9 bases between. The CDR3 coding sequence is TGTGCCAGCAGCGTAGGAGGGCGGGGCACAGATACGCAGTATTTT. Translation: CASSVGGRGTDTQYF.

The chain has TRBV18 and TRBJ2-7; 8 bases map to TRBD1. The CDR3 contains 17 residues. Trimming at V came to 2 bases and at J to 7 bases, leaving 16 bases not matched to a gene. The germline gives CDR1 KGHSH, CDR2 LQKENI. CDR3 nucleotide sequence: TGTGCCAGCTCACCATTGCCTGCTGGCCAGGGGGCAAGTGAGCAGTACTTC. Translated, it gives CASSPLPAGQGASEQYF.

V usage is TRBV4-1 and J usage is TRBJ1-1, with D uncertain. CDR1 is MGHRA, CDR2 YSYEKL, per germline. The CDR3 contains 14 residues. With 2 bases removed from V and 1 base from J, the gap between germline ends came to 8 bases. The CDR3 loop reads CASSQPGWNTEAFF. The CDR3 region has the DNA TGCGCCAGCAGCCAACCGGGATGGAACACTGAAGCTTTCTTT.

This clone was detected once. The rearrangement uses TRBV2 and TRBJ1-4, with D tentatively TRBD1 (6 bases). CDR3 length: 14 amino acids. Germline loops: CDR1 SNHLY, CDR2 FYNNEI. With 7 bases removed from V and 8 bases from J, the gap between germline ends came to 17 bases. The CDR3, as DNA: TGTGCCAGCATGAGGGGGGCAGGCCGCGAAAAACTGTTTTTT. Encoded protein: CASMRGAGREKLFF.

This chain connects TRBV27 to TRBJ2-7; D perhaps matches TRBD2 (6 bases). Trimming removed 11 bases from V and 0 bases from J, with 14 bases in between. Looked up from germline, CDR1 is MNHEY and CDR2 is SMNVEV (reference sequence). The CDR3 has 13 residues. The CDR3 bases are TGTGCCCCCCACGGCGGGGACTCCTACGAGCAGTACTTC. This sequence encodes CAPHGGDSYEQYF.